A single sample gave rise to the 7 T cell receptor beta chains below, sequenced in a study of blood T cell repertoires in COVID-19 (dated by TCRdb to between 2020 and 2021). Receptor libraries were prepared by the immunoSEQ multiplex PCR assay. TCRdb took this table from immuneACCESS and kept in-frame rearrangements with V and J called. Such tables lack part of the clones; where checked against another copy, unresolved V genes explain under half of the gap, and the rest is unexplained. Here the sample has 120,000 to 150,000 clones; approximately 78% occur a single time. The ten largest clones take up 4% to 5% of the sample. The specimen sequenced was peripheral blood. These receptors came from a woman aged 80 or over with acute or convalescent COVID-19.

The J gene is TRBJ1-1, the V gene TRBV18, with D possibly matching TRBD1 (6 bases). The V gene lost 0 bases and the J gene lost 2 bases, with 19 bases spanning the gap. The germline V gene encodes CDR1 KGHSH and CDR2 LQKENI. The CDR3 runs 18 residues. This CDR3 reads CASSPPGRGGGSNTEAFF. CDR3 nucleotides: TGTGCCAGCTCACCACCCGGCAGGGGTGGCGGGAGCAACACTGAAGCTTTCTTT.

In this sample, this clone turned up once. The chain recombines TRBV5-8 with TRBJ2-1; TRBD1 might be the D (6 bases). Germline V gene data show CDR1 as SGHTS and CDR2 as YDEGEE. The V end lost 0 bases, the J end lost 15 bases, and 13 bases lay between the germline ends. The CDR3 loop spans 12 amino acids. As DNA, the CDR3 is TGTGCCAGCAGCTTGGTCGTAGCCAGGGGGTTCTTC. Amino acid sequence: CASSLVVARGFF.

The rearrangement links TRBV9 to TRBJ2-3, with TRBD2 identical over 8 bases. Germline V gene sequence: CDR1 SGDLS, CDR2 YYNGEE. J was trimmed by 3 bases and V by 4 bases; bases with no gene match: 7. This CDR3 is built from 15 residues. As DNA, the CDR3 is TGTGCCAGCAGCCTATCCGGGACTAGTACAGATACGCAGTATTTT. As protein: CASSLSGTSTDTQYF. The whole variable domain, filled in from reference TRBV9 and TRBJ2-3, reads DSGVTQTPKHLITATGQRVTLRCSPRSGDLSVYWYQQSLDQGLQFLIQYYNGEERAKGNILERFSAQQFPDLHSELNLSSLELGDSALYFCASSLSGTSTDTQYFGPGTRLTVL.

The CDR3 spells CASSIDRGRVLAFF. For the CDR3, the DNA is TGTGCCAGTAGTATCGACAGGGGGCGAGTCTTGGCTTTCTTT. The gene calls are TRBV19 and TRBJ1-1, with TRBD1 matching 10 bases. The germline gives CDR1 LNHDA, CDR2 SQIVND (reference sequence). CDR3 length: 14 residues. Trimming cost V 3 bases and J 11 bases; bases outside gene matches: 9. Complete variable domain (other parts from reference TRBV19 and TRBJ1-1): DGGITQSPKYLFRKEGQNVTLSCEQNLNHDAMYWYRQDPGQGLRLIYYSQIVNDFQKGDIAEGYSVSREKKESFPLTVTSAQKNPTAFYLCASSIDRGRVLAFFGQGTRLTVV.

In this sample, this clone turned up a few times. The chain couples TRBV6-5 to TRBJ1-1; TRBD1 agrees at 8 bases. Unmatched junction bases numbered 2, after V lost 8 bases and J lost 3 bases. This CDR3 contains 12 residues. Germline CDR1 MNHEY, CDR2 SVGAGI. The CDR3 nucleotides read TGTGCCAGCGGGGACAGGCACACTGAAGCTTTCTTT. Translating gives CASGDRHTEAFF.

This clone has more than one count but fewer than ten. The J gene is TRBJ2-6, the V gene TRBV4-1; the D is unclear. The CDR3 consists of 17 residues. Trimming took off 0 bases at V and 0 bases at J, with 9 bases between the two ends. Germline CDR1 and CDR2: MGHRA and YSYEKL. The CDR3 is CASSQDLRSSGANVLTF. CDR3 sequence (DNA): TGCGCCAGCAGCCAAGATCTTCGGAGCTCTGGGGCCAACGTCCTGACTTTC.

The sample holds one count of this clone. V and J are TRBV6-2 or TRBV6-3 and TRBJ1-6; D gene ambiguous. CDR1 and CDR2 from the germline V gene are MNHEY and SVGEGT. The CDR3 is 15 amino acids. Trimming took off 2 bases at V and 12 bases at J, with 17 bases between the two ends. In DNA, the CDR3 is TGTGCCAGCAGTTACCCTGCACTCCTGGTTAGACCCCTCCACTTT. Its translation is CASSYPALLVRPLHF.